The TCR beta chain described here comes from a study of CXCR3-negative and CXCR3-positive naive CD8 T cells. The study, taken as a whole, reports: TRB CDR3s were more hydrophobic in CXCR3-positive than in CXCR3-negative naive cells.

The libraries of TRB cDNA were prepared using 5' RACE with UMI labels. No DNA is given; TCRdb re-called the 5' RACE reads and lists each CDR3 protein once. This repertoire comprises about 120,000 distinct CDR3 sequences; its ten largest clones make up about 0.35%. Germline V gene lookup returns CDR1 SGHTA and CDR2 FQGTGA. The CDR3 covers 13 residues. With regard to this clonotype: Its target is not known.

The sequence was obtained from a human donor in good health. Some clones in this sample may be carry-over from other donors' samples. Sequencing was carried out using naive CXCR3+ CD8+ T cells from blood. Subset defined: CD45RO-CCR7+CD27+CD95- naive CD8+ T cells expressing CXCR3 (TNR3+). The chain carries TRBV7-3 and TRBJ1-1. This CDR3 reads CASSLLSGTEAFF. The whole variable domain, filled in from reference TRBV7-3 and TRBJ1-1, reads GAGVSQTPSNKVTEKGKYVELRCDPISGHTALYWYRQSLGQGPEFLIYFQGTGAADDSGLPNDRFFAVRPEGSVSTLKIQRTERGDSAVYLCASSLLSGTEAFFGQGTRLTVV.